The clone carrying this T cell receptor beta chain has only a few counts. The sample belongs to a study of regulatory T cells in long-lasting Graves disease. Construction of TCR beta libraries relied on iRepertoire HTBI primers and on Arm-PCR targeting CDR3 regions. TCRdb ran MiXCR on the multiplex PCR reads and lists one entry per CDR3 protein. The data show about 430,000 distinct CDR3 sequences, with around 23% seen just once and 14% held by the top ten. The time point: persistent/refractory GD, antithyroid drugs over 5 years with positive TRAb. PBMCs provided the RNA from which the TCR library was made. V dropped 7 bases and J dropped 3; count of bases not matched to a gene: 9. The CDR3 length is 15 residues. Germline V gene sequence: CDR1 MGHRA, CDR2 YSYEKL.

The source material was peripheral blood mononuclear cells (PBMCs), sampled when the disease was refractory, from a patient treated with antithyroid drugs. The V gene is TRBV4-1, the J gene TRBJ1-2; TRBD1 agrees at 9 bases. The clonotype was recovered from a female donor with Graves disease. Here the CDR3 DNA reads TGCGCCAGCACCGGAAGGGGACAGGGACACTATGGCTACACCTTC. Protein sequence: CASTGRGQGHYGYTF.